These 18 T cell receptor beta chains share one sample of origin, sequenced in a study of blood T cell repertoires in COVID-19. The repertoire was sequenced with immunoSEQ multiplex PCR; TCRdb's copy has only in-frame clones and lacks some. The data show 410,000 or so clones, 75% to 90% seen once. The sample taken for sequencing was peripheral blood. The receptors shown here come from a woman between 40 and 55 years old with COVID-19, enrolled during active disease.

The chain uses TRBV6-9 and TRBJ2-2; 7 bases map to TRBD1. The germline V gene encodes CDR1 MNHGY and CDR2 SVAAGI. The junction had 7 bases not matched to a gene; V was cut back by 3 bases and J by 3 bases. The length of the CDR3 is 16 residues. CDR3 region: CASSYRDRVYTGELFF. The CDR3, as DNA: TGTGCCAGCAGTTACCGCGACAGGGTTTACACCGGGGAGCTGTTTTTT.

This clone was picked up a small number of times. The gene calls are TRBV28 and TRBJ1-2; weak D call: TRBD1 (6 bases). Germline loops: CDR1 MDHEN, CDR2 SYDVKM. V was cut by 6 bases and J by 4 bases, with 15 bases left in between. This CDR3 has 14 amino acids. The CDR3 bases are TGTGCCAGCAGCCAACAGGGAGCAGGCTATGGCTACACCTTC. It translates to CASSQQGAGYGYTF.

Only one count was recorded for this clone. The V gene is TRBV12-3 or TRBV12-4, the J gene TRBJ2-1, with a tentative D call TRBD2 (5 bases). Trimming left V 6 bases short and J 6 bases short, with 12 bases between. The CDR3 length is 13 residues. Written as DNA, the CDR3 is TGTGCCAGCAGGCAGAGGGTTTCCAATGAGCAGTTCTTC. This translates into CASRQRVSNEQFF.

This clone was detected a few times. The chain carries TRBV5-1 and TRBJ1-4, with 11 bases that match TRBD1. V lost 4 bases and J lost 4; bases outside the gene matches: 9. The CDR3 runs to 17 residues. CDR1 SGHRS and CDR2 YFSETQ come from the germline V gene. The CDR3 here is CASSVGQGAGDNEKLFF. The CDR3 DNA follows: TGCGCCAGCAGCGTCGGACAGGGGGCGGGAGATAATGAAAAACTGTTTTTT.

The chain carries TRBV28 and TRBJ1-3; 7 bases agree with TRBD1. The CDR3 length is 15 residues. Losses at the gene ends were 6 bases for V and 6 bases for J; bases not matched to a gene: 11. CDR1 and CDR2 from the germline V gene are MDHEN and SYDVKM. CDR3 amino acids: CASRAGTALANTIYF. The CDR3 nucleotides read TGTGCCAGCAGGGCGGGGACAGCATTAGCAAACACCATATATTTT.

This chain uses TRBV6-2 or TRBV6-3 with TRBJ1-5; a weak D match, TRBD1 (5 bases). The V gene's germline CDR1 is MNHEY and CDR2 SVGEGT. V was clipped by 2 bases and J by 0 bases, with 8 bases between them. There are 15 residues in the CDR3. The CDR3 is CASSYGAVSNQPQHF. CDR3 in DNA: TGTGCCAGCAGTTACGGGGCAGTTAGCAATCAGCCCCAGCATTTT.

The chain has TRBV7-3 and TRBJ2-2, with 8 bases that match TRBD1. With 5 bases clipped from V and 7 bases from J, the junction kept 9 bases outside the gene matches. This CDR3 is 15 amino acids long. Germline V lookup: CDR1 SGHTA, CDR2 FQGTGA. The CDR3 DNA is TGTGCCAGCAGCCCCCGGACAGGGATCGTCGGGGAGCTGTTTTTT. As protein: CASSPRTGIVGELFF.

This CDR3 reads CASSYSRDRSTDTQYF. The CDR3 bases are TGTGCCAGCAGTTACTCGAGGGACAGGAGCACAGATACGCAGTATTTT. The chain links TRBV6-6 to TRBJ2-3; 8 bases map to TRBD1. The CDR3 has 16 residues. V shed 0 bases and J 0 bases; nucleotides not matched to a gene: 2. Germline CDR1 reads MNHNY; CDR2 reads SVGAGI (reference sequence).

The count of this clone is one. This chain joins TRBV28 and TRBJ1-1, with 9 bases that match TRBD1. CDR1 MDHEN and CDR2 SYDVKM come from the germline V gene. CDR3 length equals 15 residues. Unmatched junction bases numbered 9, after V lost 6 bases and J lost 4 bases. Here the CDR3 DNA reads TGTGCCAGCAGGGGACAGGGCGGGGGAGCCACTGAAGCTTTCTTT. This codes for CASRGQGGGATEAFF.

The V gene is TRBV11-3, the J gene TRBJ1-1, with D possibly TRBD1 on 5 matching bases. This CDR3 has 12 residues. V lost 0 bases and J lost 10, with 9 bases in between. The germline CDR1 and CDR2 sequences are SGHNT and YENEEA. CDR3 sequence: CASSLEGGAAFF. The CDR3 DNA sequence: TGTGCCAGCAGCTTAGAGGGGGGTGCAGCTTTCTTT.

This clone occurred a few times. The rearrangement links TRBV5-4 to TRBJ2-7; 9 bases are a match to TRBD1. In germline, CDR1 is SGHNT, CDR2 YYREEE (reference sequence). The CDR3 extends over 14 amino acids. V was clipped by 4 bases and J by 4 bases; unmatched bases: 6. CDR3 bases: TGTGCCAGCAGCGGACAGGGGAAATTTTACGAGCAGTACTTC. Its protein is CASSGQGKFYEQYF.

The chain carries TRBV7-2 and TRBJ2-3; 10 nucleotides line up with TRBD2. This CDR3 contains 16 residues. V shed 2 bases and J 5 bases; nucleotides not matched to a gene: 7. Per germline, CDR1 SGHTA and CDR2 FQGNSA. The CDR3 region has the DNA TGTGCCAGCAGCTTATTTATAGCGGGGGGCCTAGATACGCAGTATTTT. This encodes CASSLFIAGGLDTQYF. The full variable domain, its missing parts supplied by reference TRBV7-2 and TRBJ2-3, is GAGVSQSPSNKVTEKGKDVELRCDPISGHTALYWYRQSLGQGLEFLIYFQGNSAPDKSGLPSDRFSAERTGGSVSTLTIQRTQQEDSAVYLCASSLFIAGGLDTQYFGPGTRLTVL.

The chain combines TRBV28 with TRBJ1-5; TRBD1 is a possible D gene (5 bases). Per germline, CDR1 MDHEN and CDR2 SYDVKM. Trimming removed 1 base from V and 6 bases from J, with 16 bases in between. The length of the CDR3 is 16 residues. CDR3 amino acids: CASSLFLTVIRQPQHF. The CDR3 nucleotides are TGTGCCAGCAGTTTATTCCTGACAGTTATACGTCAGCCCCAGCATTTT. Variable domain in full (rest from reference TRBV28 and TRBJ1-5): DVKVTQSSRYLVKRTGEKVFLECVQDMDHENMFWYRQDPGLGLRLIYFSYDVKMKEKGDIPEGYSVSREKKERFSLILESASTNQTSMYLCASSLFLTVIRQPQHFGDGTRLSIL.

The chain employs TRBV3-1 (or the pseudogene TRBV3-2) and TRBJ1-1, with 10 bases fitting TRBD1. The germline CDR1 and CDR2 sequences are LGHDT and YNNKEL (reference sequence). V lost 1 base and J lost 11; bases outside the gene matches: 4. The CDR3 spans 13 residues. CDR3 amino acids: CASSQGMGQGAFF. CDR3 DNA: TGTGCCAGCAGCCAAGGTATGGGACAGGGGGCTTTCTTT.

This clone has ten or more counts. In nucleotides, the CDR3 is TGTGCCAGCAGCTTGAGCGGGACACTTACGAATCAGCCCCAGCATTTT. Translating gives CASSLSGTLTNQPQHF. V and J are TRBV7-2 and TRBJ1-5; tentatively, D is TRBD1 (6 bases). Germline V gives CDR1 SGHTA, CDR2 FQGNSA. The CDR3 covers 16 residues. V was shortened by 3 bases and J by 4 bases, with 16 bases between the two germline ends.

CDR3 sequence reads: CAWTTSTGNTIYF. CDR3 DNA sequence: TGTGCCTGGACGACTTCGACTGGAAACACCATATATTTT. The chain has TRBV30 and TRBJ1-3; no firm D call. Trimming left V 4 bases short and J 2 bases short, with 9 bases between. Germline V gives CDR1 GTSNPN, CDR2 SVGIG (reference sequence). This CDR3 has 13 residues.

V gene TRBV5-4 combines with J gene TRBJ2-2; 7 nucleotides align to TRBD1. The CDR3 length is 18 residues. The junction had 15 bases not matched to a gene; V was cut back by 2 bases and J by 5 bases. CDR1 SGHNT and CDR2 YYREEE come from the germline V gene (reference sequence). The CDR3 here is CASSLRKQGPLGTGELFF. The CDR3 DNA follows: TGTGCCAGCAGCTTAAGAAAACAGGGGCCACTTGGAACCGGGGAGCTGTTTTTT.

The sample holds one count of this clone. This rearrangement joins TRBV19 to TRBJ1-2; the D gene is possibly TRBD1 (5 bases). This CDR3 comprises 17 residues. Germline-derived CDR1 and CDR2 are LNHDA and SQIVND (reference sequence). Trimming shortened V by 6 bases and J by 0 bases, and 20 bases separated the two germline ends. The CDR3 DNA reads TGTGCCAGTAGCAAAAACCTCCACAGGAATGCTAACTATGGCTACACCTTC. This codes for CASSKNLHRNANYGYTF. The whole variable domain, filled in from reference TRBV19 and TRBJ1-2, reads DGGITQSPKYLFRKEGQNVTLSCEQNLNHDAMYWYRQDPGQGLRLIYYSQIVNDFQKGDIAEGYSVSREKKESFPLTVTSAQKNPTAFYLCASSKNLHRNANYGYTFGSGTRLTVV.